This T cell receptor beta chain was captured in a study of preoperative IRX-2 immunotherapy in early breast cancer. V gave up 10 bases and J gave up 0 bases; unmatched junction bases: 5. CDR3 length: 14 residues. Germline CDR1 is MNHGY and CDR2 is SAAAGT. The sample's treatment: preoperative locoregional IRX-2 cytokine immunotherapy. Patients received preoperative, locoregional IRX-2 cytokine immunotherapy in a phase Ib study. Profiled with immunoSEQ multiplex PCR; TCRdb holds only in-frame clones, not every one. The repertoire holds about 42,000 clones, 60% to 85% seen once, with approximately 1.2% in the top ten. This clone has a handful of counts.

The source was tumor tissue, collected after IRX-2 immunotherapy. This clonotype originated in a human donor with breast cancer. The chain joins TRBV6-8 to TRBJ2-2, with 7 bases fitting TRBD2. Here the CDR3 reads CATRLAPNTGELFF. The CDR3 nucleotides are TGTGCCACCAGACTAGCACCGAACACCGGGGAGCTGTTTTTT.